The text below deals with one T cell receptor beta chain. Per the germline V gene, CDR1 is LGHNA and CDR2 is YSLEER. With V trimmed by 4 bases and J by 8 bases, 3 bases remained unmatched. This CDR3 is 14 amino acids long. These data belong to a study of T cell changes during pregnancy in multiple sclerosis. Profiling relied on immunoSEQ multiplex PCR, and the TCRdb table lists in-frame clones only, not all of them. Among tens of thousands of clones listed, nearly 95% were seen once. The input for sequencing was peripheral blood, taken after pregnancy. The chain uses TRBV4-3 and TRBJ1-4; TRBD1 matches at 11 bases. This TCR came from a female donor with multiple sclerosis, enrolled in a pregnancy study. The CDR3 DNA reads TGCGCCAGCAGCCTCAGGACAGGGGGCGAAAAACTGTTTTTT. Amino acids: CASSLRTGGEKLFF.